The 22 T cell receptor beta chains presented below share a single source sample, sequenced in a study of blood T cell repertoires in COVID-19. This table comes from immunoSEQ multiplex PCR, and its TCRdb copy is limited to in-frame clones, with some not included. The sample has under 300,000 clones; around 89% are singletons. Sequences were obtained from PBMCs or T cells enriched from blood (not recorded which). Receptors were obtained from a woman aged 55 to 70 in a cohort exposed to, infected with or recovered from COVID-19 (not recorded which).

This clone came up once. The chain is built from TRBV14 and TRBJ2-7; tentative D call: TRBD1 (5 bases). Between the trimmed V and J ends, which lost 0 bases and 4 bases, there was a span of 10 bases. This CDR3 spans 14 amino acids. Germline CDR1 and CDR2: SGHDN and FVKESK. The CDR3 coding sequence is TGTGCCAGCAGCCAAGATCCAGGGTTTTACGAGCAGTACTTC. Translation: CASSQDPGFYEQYF.

V and J are TRBV6-6 and TRBJ2-5; D perhaps matches TRBD2 (5 bases). The V gene's germline CDR1 is MNHNY and CDR2 SVGAGI (reference sequence). The CDR3 has 11 amino acids. Trimming stripped 7 bases from V and 10 bases from J, with 13 bases between. As DNA, the CDR3 is TGTGCCAGCACCGCACTAGGTGACCAGTACTTC. Translation: CASTALGDQYF.

V and J are TRBV28 and TRBJ2-5; TRBD2 matches 16 bases. The CDR3 sequence is 17 residues long. After removal of 5 bases from V and 5 bases from J, the junction contained 8 bases not matched to a gene. CDR1 and CDR2 from the germline V gene are MDHEN and SYDVKM. The CDR3 DNA sequence: TGTGCCAGCAGTCTGGGACTAGCGGGAGGGCCTTGGGAGACCCAGTACTTC. Protein sequence: CASSLGLAGGPWETQYF.

The chain carries TRBV28 and TRBJ2-2; 8 bases match TRBD1. V dropped 9 bases and J dropped 0; count of bases not matched to a gene: 9. The CDR3 is 16 amino acids. Germline V gives CDR1 MDHEN, CDR2 SYDVKM. The chain's CDR3 is CASNQQGESNTGELFF. CDR3 nucleotides: TGTGCCAGTAATCAACAGGGGGAATCGAACACCGGGGAGCTGTTTTTT.

This clone has only a few counts. This sequence joins TRBV6-5 and TRBJ2-7; 8 bases align to TRBD2. The CDR3 contains 13 residues. Germline-derived CDR1 and CDR2 are MNHEY and SVGAGI. V was clipped by 8 bases and J by 4 bases; unmatched bases: 7. The CDR3: CASQAGEGYEQYF. CDR3 bases: TGTGCCAGCCAAGCGGGAGAGGGGTACGAGCAGTACTTC.

The chain joins TRBV2 to TRBJ1-1; 7 nucleotides match TRBD1. Germline V gives CDR1 SNHLY, CDR2 FYNNEI. The V segment lost 8 bases and the J segment 5 bases; nucleotides outside the gene matches: 11. There are 14 residues in the CDR3. The CDR3 sequence: CASAKTGSGTEAFF. CDR3 DNA: TGTGCCAGCGCCAAGACAGGGAGCGGTACTGAAGCTTTCTTT. The full variable domain, in which reference TRBV2 and TRBJ1-1 provide the parts outside the CDR3, is EPEVTQTPSHQVTQMGQEVILRCVPISNHLYFYWYRQILGQKVEFLVSFYNNEISEKSEIFDDQFSVERPDGSNFTLKIRSTKLEDSAMYFCASAKTGSGTEAFFGQGTRLTVV.

The chain couples TRBV4-3 to TRBJ2-3, with D possibly matching TRBD2 (6 bases). The V gene lost 3 bases and the J gene lost 0 bases, with 10 bases spanning the gap. This CDR3 spans 15 amino acids. Germline V gene sequence: CDR1 LGHNA, CDR2 YSLEER. The DNA of the CDR3 is TGCGCCAGCAGCCAGGGACTTCGTAGCACAGATACGCAGTATTTT. Translating it yields CASSQGLRSTDTQYF.

The chain employs TRBV11-2 and TRBJ2-7, with 12 bases identical to TRBD2. With V trimmed by 5 bases and J by 5 bases, 4 bases remained unmatched. There are 14 residues in the CDR3. In germline, CDR1 is SGHAT, CDR2 FQNNGV. The CDR3 DNA reads as TGTGCCAGCAGCCCGACTAGCGGGAGCGACGAGCAGTACTTC. Protein: CASSPTSGSDEQYF.

The V gene is TRBV18, the J gene TRBJ1-1, with D possibly matching TRBD1 (6 bases). This CDR3 contains 14 residues. V shed 2 bases and J shed 1 base, with 8 bases lying between them. Per germline, CDR1 KGHSH and CDR2 LQKENI. CDR3 nucleotide sequence: TGTGCCAGCTCACCAGACAGGACGAACACTGAAGCTTTCTTT. Protein sequence: CASSPDRTNTEAFF.

Comment on this clone: Other DNA sequences in this sample translate to the same CDR3. The V gene is TRBV28, the J gene TRBJ2-7; no reliable D call. With 3 bases removed from V and 1 base from J, the gap between germline ends came to 7 bases. Looked up from germline, CDR1 is MDHEN and CDR2 is SYDVKM. The length of the CDR3 is 13 residues. This chain's CDR3 is CASSFGGSYEQYF. DNA of the CDR3: TGTGCCAGCAGTTTCGGCGGATCCTACGAGCAGTACTTC. Full variable domain (rest looked up from reference TRBV28 and TRBJ2-7): DVKVTQSSRYLVKRTGEKVFLECVQDMDHENMFWYRQDPGLGLRLIYFSYDVKMKEKGDIPEGYSVSREKKERFSLILESASTNQTSMYLCASSFGGSYEQYFGPGTRLTVT.

CDR3 coding DNA: TGTGCCAGCAGTTTAGGTGACAGGGGCTTCTACGAGCAGTACTTC. Translating it yields CASSLGDRGFYEQYF. V usage is TRBV27 and J usage is TRBJ2-7, with 8 positions matching TRBD1. The CDR3 sequence is 15 residues long. The trim removed 2 bases at V and 3 bases at J, leaving 6 bases unmatched. Germline-derived CDR1 and CDR2 are MNHEY and SMNVEV (reference sequence).

Here the CDR3 reads CASSKAPGTGVGSTDTQYF. Written as DNA, the CDR3 is TGTGCCAGCAGCAAGGCCCCCGGGACAGGGGTAGGGAGCACAGATACGCAGTATTTT. The chain uses TRBV5-5 and TRBJ2-3; 10 nucleotides line up with TRBD1. The CDR3 has 19 amino acids. The J segment lost 0 bases and the V segment lost 4 bases, leaving 14 bases of the junction unmatched. CDR1 SGHKS and CDR2 YYEKEE come from the germline V gene (reference sequence).

The chain carries TRBV28 and TRBJ2-1; 7 nucleotides align to TRBD1. This CDR3 is 15 amino acids long. The germline gives CDR1 MDHEN, CDR2 SYDVKM. V lost 6 bases and J lost 4; bases outside the gene matches: 9. The CDR3 coding sequence is TGTGCCAGCAGCCCGCAGGGGGTGGCGTACAATGAGCAGTTCTTC. It translates to CASSPQGVAYNEQFF. The entire variable domain, with the rest obtained from reference TRBV28 and TRBJ2-1, is as follows: DVKVTQSSRYLVKRTGEKVFLECVQDMDHENMFWYRQDPGLGLRLIYFSYDVKMKEKGDIPEGYSVSREKKERFSLILESASTNQTSMYLCASSPQGVAYNEQFFGPGTRLTVL.

Here the CDR3 DNA reads TGTGCCAGCAGAACTAGCGGGGTCTACGAGCAGTACTTC. Protein product: CASRTSGVYEQYF. This rearrangement joins TRBV27 to TRBJ2-7; 10 nucleotides align to TRBD2. Trimming took 6 bases from V and 3 from J; bases not matched to a gene: 2. The CDR3 has 13 residues. CDR1 is MNHEY and CDR2 is SMNVEV in the germline V gene (reference sequence).

The rearrangement uses TRBV28 and TRBJ2-7; 11 positions match TRBD1. CDR3 size: 15 residues. Germline V CDR1 and CDR2: MDHEN, SYDVKM. V was clipped by 3 bases and J by 6 bases; unmatched bases: 7. The CDR3 spells CASSLGRTGGPEQYF. As DNA, the CDR3 is TGTGCCAGCAGTTTGGGAAGGACAGGGGGCCCCGAGCAGTACTTC.

The V and J genes are TRBV29-1 and TRBJ2-3, with D tentatively TRBD2 (6 bases). The CDR3 contains 15 residues. CDR1 is SQVTM, CDR2 ANQGSEA, per germline. V lost 7 bases and J 3 bases, leaving 20 bases between the germline ends. CDR3 nucleotides: TGCAGCGCTCGACCTGCCTCCGGGAGAACAGATACGCAGTATTTT. Encoded protein: CSARPASGRTDTQYF.

This clone was detected once. This chain uses TRBV3-1 (or the pseudogene TRBV3-2) with TRBJ2-2; 10 positions agree with TRBD2. V shed 3 bases and J 5 bases; nucleotides not matched to a gene: 9. The CDR3 extends over 17 amino acids. Germline CDR1 reads LGHDT; CDR2 reads YNNKEL (reference sequence). CDR3 coding DNA: TGTGCCAGCAGCCATGAAGCGGGAGGGCCAAAAACCGGGGAGCTGTTTTTT. Protein product: CASSHEAGGPKTGELFF.

This clone was counted only a few times. The chain combines TRBV6-1 with TRBJ1-5; 7 nucleotides line up with TRBD1. The J segment lost 4 bases and the V segment lost 1 base, leaving 7 bases of the junction unmatched. Per the germline V gene, CDR1 is MNHNS and CDR2 is SASEGT. This CDR3 contains 16 residues. The CDR3 DNA reads TGTGCCAGCAGTGAAGTACCGACAGGGAGGAATCAGCCCCAGCATTTT. It specifies CASSEVPTGRNQPQHF.

This clone was counted only a few times. The chain uses TRBV12-3 or TRBV12-4 and TRBJ1-2; 7 nucleotides align to TRBD1. Trimming cost V 4 bases and J 5 bases; bases outside gene matches: 4. The CDR3 loop spans 13 amino acids. The CDR3 DNA reads TGTGCCAGCAGTTCCGGGACAGCATATGGCTACACCTTC. Protein: CASSSGTAYGYTF.

The chain combines TRBV5-8 with TRBJ1-2, with 8 bases identical to TRBD1. There are 14 residues in the CDR3. Germline CDR1 reads SGHTS; CDR2 reads YDEGEE. With 9 bases clipped from V and 4 bases from J, the junction kept 11 bases outside the gene matches. CDR3 in amino acids: CANPWAGGFYGYTF. For the CDR3, the DNA is TGTGCCAACCCCTGGGCAGGGGGCTTCTATGGCTACACCTTC.

The J gene is TRBJ2-7, the V gene TRBV20-1; 12 bases align to TRBD2. From germline, CDR1 is DFQATT and CDR2 SNEGSKA (reference sequence). This CDR3 contains 16 residues. J lost 2 bases, V lost 3 bases, and 8 bases had no gene match. DNA of the CDR3: TGCAGTGCTAGTGGCTCGACTAGCGGGGGAACCTACGAGCAGTACTTC. Translation gives CSASGSTSGGTYEQYF.

The V call is TRBV19, the J call TRBJ2-1; 7 bases line up with TRBD2. The CDR3 totals 14 residues. The germline V gene has CDR1 LNHDA and CDR2 SQIVND (reference sequence). With 9 bases clipped from V and 7 bases from J, the junction kept 12 bases outside the gene matches. CDR3 sequence: CASGSGEGRNEQFF. CDR3 in DNA: TGTGCCAGCGGGTCGGGGGAGGGCCGAAATGAGCAGTTCTTC.